A selection of T cell receptor beta chains follows, all from one sample in a study of OX40 agonist ivuxolimab in advanced cancers. The method was immunoSEQ multiplex PCR; TCRdb's version includes in-frame clones alone and lacks a portion of them. The profile shows about 62,000 clones, more than 65% of them singletons. Sequencing used CD4+ or CD8+ T cells sorted from blood, obtained in a trial of the OX40 agonist ivuxolimab. The receptors stem from an adult with an advanced solid tumor such as melanoma, head and neck, liver or kidney cancer. The CDR3 runs from the conserved cysteine through the conserved F or W. The order of the fields is clone size, D gene, V gene, J gene, CDR3 length, CDR3 DNA, CDR3 protein. A D gene is named only where the DNA matches it firmly. Clone size is not always given. Where it is, it says once, few, many or a class for expanded clones.

size: .
D: .
V: TRBV5-4
J: TRBJ2-7
length: 13
DNA: TGTGCCAGCAGCTTTTTCGGCGGGGCCGAGCAGTACTTC
CDR3: CASSFFGGAEQYF

size: .
D: TRBD1
V: TRBV9
J: TRBJ2-7
length: 15
DNA: TGTGCCAGCAGCGTACACGGACAGGGGGCTGACGAGCAGTACTTC
CDR3: CASSVHGQGADEQYF

size: few
D: .
V: TRBV12-5
J: TRBJ2-2
length: 14
DNA: TGTGCTAGTGGTTCAGGACAGAACACCGGGGAGCTGTTTTTT
CDR3: CASGSGQNTGELFF

size: .
D: .
V: TRBV30
J: TRBJ2-3
length: 13
DNA: TGTGCCTGGAGTGTACGGGTAACAGATACGCAGTATTTT
CDR3: CAWSVRVTDTQYF

size: .
D: .
V: TRBV10-3
J: TRBJ1-2
length: 15
DNA: TGTGCCATCAGTGAGTCGACTCGCTCCAACTATGGCTACACCTTC
CDR3: CAISESTRSNYGYTF

size: few
D: TRBD2
V: TRBV15
J: TRBJ2-5
length: 12
DNA: TGTGCCACTCTCGGGGGGGAGGAGACCCAGTACTTC
CDR3: CATLGGEETQYF

size: .
D: .
V: TRBV6-6
J: TRBJ1-1
length: 12
DNA: TGTGCCAGCAGCCCGGCGGGCACTGAAGCTTTCTTT
CDR3: CASSPAGTEAFF

size: .
D: TRBD2
V: TRBV19
J: TRBJ2-3
length: 15
DNA: TGTGCCAGTAGGGGGACTAGCGGGAGCACAGATACGCAGTATTTT
CDR3: CASRGTSGSTDTQYF

size: once
D: .
V: TRBV10-3
J: TRBJ2-7
length: 15
DNA: TGTGCCATCAGTGACATAGGTAGGGAGGGGGACGAGCAGTACTTC
CDR3: CAISDIGREGDEQYF

size: .
D: .
V: TRBV7-2
J: TRBJ1-2
length: 14
DNA: TGTGCCAGCAGCTTTTCGGGACTCCAATATGGCTACACCTTC
CDR3: CASSFSGLQYGYTF

size: .
D: .
V: TRBV18
J: TRBJ2-7
length: 13
DNA: TGTGCCAGCTCACCTACAGCCACCTACGAGCAGTACTTC
CDR3: CASSPTATYEQYF

size: .
D: .
V: TRBV7-2
J: TRBJ1-2
length: 15
DNA: TGTGCCAGCAGCCAAATGCGGGCAGCGGGCTATGGCTACACCTTC
CDR3: CASSQMRAAGYGYTF

size: .
D: .
V: TRBV20-1
J: TRBJ2-7
length: 10
DNA: TGCAGTGCTAGAAACTACGAGCAGTACTTC
CDR3: CSARNYEQYF

size: .
D: .
V: TRBV21-1
J: TRBJ2-5
length: 12
DNA: TGTGCCAGCAGCAGACGGAAAGAGACCCAGTACTTC
CDR3: CASSRRKETQYF

size: .
D: .
V: TRBV5-6
J: TRBJ1-1
length: 15
DNA: TGTGCCAGCAGGCCCAGACAAATTATGAACACTGAAGCTTTCTTT
CDR3: CASRPRQIMNTEAFF

size: .
D: TRBD1
V: TRBV5-1
J: TRBJ1-2
length: 13
DNA: TGCGCCAGCAGCACCACAGGGGTGGGGGGCTACACCTTC
CDR3: CASSTTGVGGYTF

size: .
D: .
V: TRBV29-1
J: TRBJ2-1
length: 12
DNA: TGCAGCGTTGAAGTCCGGGGTTTCGAGCAGTTCTTC
CDR3: CSVEVRGFEQFF

size: .
D: TRBD1
V: TRBV15
J: TRBJ2-1
length: 14
DNA: TGTGCCACCAGCAGGTCGGACAGGTTCGATGAGCAGTTCTTC
CDR3: CATSRSDRFDEQFF

size: .
D: TRBD1
V: TRBV5-1
J: TRBJ2-2
length: 20
DNA: TGCGCCAGCAGCTTGGACGTTGGTTCGAGGGGACAGGCGAACACCGGGGAGCTGTTTTTT
CDR3: CASSLDVGSRGQANTGELFF

size: once
D: .
V: TRBV7-8
J: TRBJ2-5
length: 13
DNA: TGTGCCAGCAGCCCGGGCGCAGAAGAGACCCAGTACTTC
CDR3: CASSPGAEETQYF

size: once
D: TRBD1
V: TRBV27
J: TRBJ2-2
length: 15
DNA: TGTGCCAGCAGGGGACAGGGTCGAAATACCGGGGAGCTGTTTTTT
CDR3: CASRGQGRNTGELFF

size: .
D: .
V: TRBV4-3
J: TRBJ2-1
length: 17
DNA: TGCGCCAGCAGCCAAGATTTGGATAGCCTCCAGAACAATGAGCAGTTCTTC
CDR3: CASSQDLDSLQNNEQFF

size: .
D: TRBD1
V: TRBV4-3
J: TRBJ2-7
length: 16
DNA: TGCGCCAGCAGCCAACTCCCCCGGGACAGAACCTACGAGCAGTACTTC
CDR3: CASSQLPRDRTYEQYF

size: .
D: TRBD1
V: TRBV6-6
J: TRBJ1-2
length: 16
DNA: TGTGCCAGCAGTACCCCGGGACAGTCGACCTCCTATGGCTACACCTTC
CDR3: CASSTPGQSTSYGYTF

size: .
D: .
V: TRBV2
J: TRBJ2-7
length: 13
DNA: TGTGCCAGCAGTGAAGCCCCGTCCTGGGAGCAGTACTTC
CDR3: CASSEAPSWEQYF

size: .
D: .
V: TRBV7-6
J: TRBJ2-2
length: 14
DNA: TGTGCCAGCAGCTTGGGCGGGGGCTCCGGGGAGCTGTTTTTT
CDR3: CASSLGGGSGELFF

size: .
D: .
V: TRBV21-1
J: TRBJ1-1
length: 18
DNA: TGTGCCAGCAGCAAAGTCCTGAGGGGAGCATTGGTAGACACTGAAGCTTTCTTT
CDR3: CASSKVLRGALVDTEAFF

size: .
D: TRBD2
V: TRBV7-3
J: TRBJ2-7
length: 15
DNA: TGTGCCAGCAGCTTGGGGAGGGGCGCGTCTTACGAGCAGTACTTC
CDR3: CASSLGRGASYEQYF

size: .
D: .
V: TRBV4-3
J: TRBJ2-1
length: 15
DNA: TGCGCCAGCACAAGGGGCCCGGGCGGGACTTATGAGCAGTTCTTC
CDR3: CASTRGPGGTYEQFF

size: .
D: .
V: TRBV7-3
J: TRBJ1-1
length: 14
DNA: TGTCTCAACCTAGCGGGGACCCGGAACACTGAAGCTTTCTTT
CDR3: CLNLAGTRNTEAFF

size: .
D: TRBD2
V: TRBV15
J: TRBJ2-3
length: 15
DNA: TGTGCCACCAGCAAGGGGACTAGCAATACAGATACGCAGTATTTT
CDR3: CATSKGTSNTDTQYF

size: .
D: .
V: TRBV30
J: TRBJ2-5
length: 15
DNA: TGTGCCTGGTTCTCAGCGCGGGGCCCCCGAGAGACCCAGTACTTC
CDR3: CAWFSARGPRETQYF

size: many
D: .
V: TRBV28
J: TRBJ2-7
length: 14
DNA: TGTGCCAGCAGTTTCATCGGCGGGTTCTACGAGCAGTACTTC
CDR3: CASSFIGGFYEQYF

size: .
D: .
V: TRBV27
J: TRBJ1-6
length: 17
DNA: TGTGCCAGCAGTTTAACAGGCCGGAGCTCCTATAATTCACCCCTCCACTTT
CDR3: CASSLTGRSSYNSPLHF

size: .
D: .
V: TRBV7-3
J: TRBJ2-1
length: 16
DNA: TGTGCCAGCAGCTTAGGATCGGGAAACTCCTACAATGAGCAGTTCTTC
CDR3: CASSLGSGNSYNEQFF

size: .
D: TRBD1
V: TRBV19
J: TRBJ2-7
length: 15
DNA: TGTGCCAGTAGTCAAAAGGGACAGGGGTATTACGAGCAGTACTTC
CDR3: CASSQKGQGYYEQYF

size: .
D: .
V: TRBV4-1
J: TRBJ2-3
length: 15
DNA: TGCGCCAGCAGCCAAGATTCGCCTAGCACAGATACGCAGTATTTT
CDR3: CASSQDSPSTDTQYF

size: .
D: .
V: TRBV9
J: TRBJ2-1
length: 16
DNA: TGTGCCAGCAGCGTAAGTAGCGGAATCTCCTACAATGAGCAGTTCTTC
CDR3: CASSVSSGISYNEQFF

size: .
D: TRBD1
V: TRBV7-4
J: TRBJ1-5
length: 19
DNA: TGTGCCAGCAGCTCCTGGGACAGGGAACATCCGGGGGGCAATCAGCCCCAGCATTTT
CDR3: CASSSWDREHPGGNQPQHF

size: .
D: .
V: TRBV7-9
J: TRBJ1-1
length: 13
DNA: TGTGCCAGCAGCTGGTGGGGGGTACCTGAAGCTTTCTTT
CDR3: CASSWWGVPEAFF

size: .
D: .
V: TRBV7-2
J: TRBJ2-5
length: 11
DNA: TGTGCCAGCAGCTTATCGGAGACCCAGTACTTC
CDR3: CASSLSETQYF

size: .
D: .
V: TRBV28
J: TRBJ2-1
length: 13
DNA: TGTGCCAGCAGTTTACGCGTTCACAATGAGCAGTTCTTC
CDR3: CASSLRVHNEQFF

size: .
D: TRBD2
V: TRBV6-6
J: TRBJ2-7
length: 15
DNA: TGTGCCAGCAGTTACGGGGGACTAGAAGCCTACGAGCAGTACTTC
CDR3: CASSYGGLEAYEQYF

size: .
D: .
V: TRBV7-9
J: TRBJ1-1
length: 12
DNA: TGTGCCAGCAGCATTACGAGGGTGACAGCTTTCTTT
CDR3: CASSITRVTAFF

size: .
D: .
V: TRBV11-3
J: TRBJ2-7
length: 15
DNA: TGTGCCAGCAGCTTAGTGGGTGGAGGGGCCTACGAGCAGTACTTC
CDR3: CASSLVGGGAYEQYF

size: .
D: TRBD2
V: TRBV7-9
J: TRBJ2-3
length: 18
DNA: TGTGCCAGCAGCTTAGTATACGCTAGCGGAGTTAGCACAGATACGCAGTATTTT
CDR3: CASSLVYASGVSTDTQYF

size: .
D: .
V: TRBV7-9
J: TRBJ2-3
length: 14
DNA: TGTGCCAGCAGCTTAGGGGTGGCAGGAGATACGCAGTATTTT
CDR3: CASSLGVAGDTQYF

size: .
D: .
V: TRBV27
J: TRBJ2-3
length: 14
DNA: TGTGCCAGCAGTTTATTATCTGGGGCAGATACGCAGTATTTT
CDR3: CASSLLSGADTQYF

size: .
D: TRBD1
V: TRBV7-9
J: TRBJ2-3
length: 15
DNA: TGTGCCAGCAACCAGACAGGGGGAGGGACAGATACGCAGTATTTT
CDR3: CASNQTGGGTDTQYF

size: .
D: .
V: TRBV4-3
J: TRBJ2-7
length: 16
DNA: TGCGCCAGCAGCCAAGGCGGTGCCGGGACAACCTACGAGCAGTACTTC
CDR3: CASSQGGAGTTYEQYF

size: once
D: .
V: TRBV5-7
J: TRBJ2-5
length: 14
DNA: TGTGCCAGCAGCCCCTCCTCCCCCCAAGAGACCCAGTACTTC
CDR3: CASSPSSPQETQYF

size: medium-sized
D: .
V: TRBV4-3
J: TRBJ1-1
length: 12
DNA: TGCGCCAGCAGCCCTGGGACTCCTGAAGCTTTCTTT
CDR3: CASSPGTPEAFF

size: .
D: .
V: TRBV5-1
J: TRBJ1-1
length: 12
DNA: TGCGCCAGCAGCCAAACCTTAGACGAAGCTTTCTTT
CDR3: CASSQTLDEAFF

size: .
D: .
V: TRBV7-3
J: TRBJ1-2
length: 17
DNA: TGTGCCAGCAGCTTAACGACGGAAGCCCGCATTGACTATGGCTACACCTTC
CDR3: CASSLTTEARIDYGYTF

size: .
D: .
V: TRBV7-2
J: TRBJ2-7
length: 15
DNA: TGTGCCAGCAGCCCCGGAGGCGGAGTGTACTACGAGCAGTACTTC
CDR3: CASSPGGGVYYEQYF